This TCR beta chain was profiled in a study of T cell responses to AZD1222 COVID-19 vaccine. V was cut by 8 bases and J by 0 bases, with 13 bases left in between. The CDR3 extends over 15 amino acids. The germline gives CDR1 SGHTA, CDR2 FQGNSA. Profiled with immunoSEQ multiplex PCR; TCRdb holds only in-frame clones, not every one. Of approximately 150,000 clones listed, around 93% are singletons. About this clone itself: Its antigen is unidentified.

Study-wide results and limits: Within unmutated variant regions lay the reported targets of nearly half of spike-specific TCRs. Donors were chiefly white British, with a greater number of females, and clonal diversity was perhaps underestimated. At study baseline, merely six AZD1222 recipients were seropositive. Receipt of two AZD1222 doses was followed by a rise in Spike-specific TCR breadth and depth.

Source: peripheral blood, taken on day 0 of AZD1222 vaccination. The chain has TRBV7-2 and TRBJ1-4; D remains unclear. The source of this sequence is an adult in good health. CDR3 sequence reads: CASAAQSATNEKLFF. CDR3 DNA sequence: TGTGCCAGCGCGGCACAGAGTGCAACTAATGAAAAACTGTTTTTT.